This record concerns one TCR beta chain sequence. The CDR3 length is 16 residues. The J segment lost 10 bases and the V segment lost 5 bases, leaving 16 bases of the junction unmatched. CDR1 is SGHNT, CDR2 YENEEA, per germline. The data were obtained in a study of preoperative IRX-2 immunotherapy in early breast cancer. Profiling relied on immunoSEQ multiplex PCR, and the TCRdb table lists in-frame clones only, not all of them. The data hold 24,000 or so clones, with around 75% observed a single time. This sample's treatment: preoperative locoregional IRX-2 cytokine immunotherapy. Samples came from a phase Ib trial of preoperative locoregional IRX-2 cytokine immunotherapy.

This sequence joins TRBV11-3 and TRBJ2-3; 9 nucleotides match TRBD1. The material sequenced was lymph node tissue, taken before IRX-2 immunotherapy. The sequence came from a human donor with breast cancer. Written as DNA, the CDR3 is TGTGCCAGCAGCCGGGAAGGGACAGGGAGCCGTTTTGCGCAGTATTTT. It translates to CASSREGTGSRFAQYF.